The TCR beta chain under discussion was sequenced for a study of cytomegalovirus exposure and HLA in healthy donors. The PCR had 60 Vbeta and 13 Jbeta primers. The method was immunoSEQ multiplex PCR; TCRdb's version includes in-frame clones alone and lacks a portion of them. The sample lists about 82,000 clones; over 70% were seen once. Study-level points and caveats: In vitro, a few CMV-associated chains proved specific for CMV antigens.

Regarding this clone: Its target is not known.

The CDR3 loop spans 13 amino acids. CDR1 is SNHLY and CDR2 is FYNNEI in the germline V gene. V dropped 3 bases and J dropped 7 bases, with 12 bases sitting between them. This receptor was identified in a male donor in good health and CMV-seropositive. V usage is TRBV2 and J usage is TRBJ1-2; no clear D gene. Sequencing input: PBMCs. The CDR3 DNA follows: TGTGCCAGCAGTGAGACAAGGGCGGGTGGCTACACCTTC. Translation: CASSETRAGGYTF.